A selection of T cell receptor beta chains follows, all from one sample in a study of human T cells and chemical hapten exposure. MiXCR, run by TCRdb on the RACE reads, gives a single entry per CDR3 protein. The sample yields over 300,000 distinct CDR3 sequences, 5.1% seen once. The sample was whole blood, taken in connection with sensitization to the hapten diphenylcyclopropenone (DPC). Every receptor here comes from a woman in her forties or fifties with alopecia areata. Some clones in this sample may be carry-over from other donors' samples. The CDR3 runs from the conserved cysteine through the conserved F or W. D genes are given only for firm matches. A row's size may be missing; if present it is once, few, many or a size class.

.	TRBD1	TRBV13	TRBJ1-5	TGTGCCAGCAGCCAGACAGGGAATCAGCCCCAGCATTTT	CASSQTGNQPQHF
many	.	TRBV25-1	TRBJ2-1	TGTGCCAGCAGTGAGCTCGGAGAGAACAATGAGCAGTTCTTC	CASSELGENNEQFF
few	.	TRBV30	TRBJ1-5	TGTGCCTGGAGTGTAACGACAGCTTTCAATCAGCCCCAGCATTTT	CAWSVTTAFNQPQHF
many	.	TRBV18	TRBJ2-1	TGTGCCAGCTCACCACCGGGAACCTCACACCTCAATGAGCAGTTCTTC	CASSPPGTSHLNEQFF
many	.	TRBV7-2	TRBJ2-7	TGTGCCAGCAGCCTAAGGCCACCGCCCGGGGGAGAGCAGTACTTC	CASSLRPPPGGEQYF
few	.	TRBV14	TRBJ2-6	TGTGCCAGCAGCCAAATCAGGGGGGCCAGCTCTGGGGCCAACGTCCTGACTTTC	CASSQIRGASSGANVLTF
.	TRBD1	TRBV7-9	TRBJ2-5	TGTGCCAGCAGCCCCGGACAGGGACAGAGCCAAGAGACCCAGTACTTC	CASSPGQGQSQETQYF
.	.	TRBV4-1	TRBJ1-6	TGCGCCAGCAGCCAAGGGGCAGCCAACTATAATTCACCCCTCCACTTT	CASSQGAANYNSPLHF
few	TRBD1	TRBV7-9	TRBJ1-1	TGTGCCAGCAGCCTTTTTCGGACAGGGGGCGAGGCGAACACTGAAGCTTTCTTT	CASSLFRTGGEANTEAFF
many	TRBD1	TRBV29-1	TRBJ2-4	TGCAGCGTTGAAGATCGGGACAGGGGTAACAAAAACATTCAGTACTTC	CSVEDRDRGNKNIQYF
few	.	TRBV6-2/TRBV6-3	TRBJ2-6	TGTGCCAGCAGTCATAAACAAGCTGGGGGCTCTGGGGCCAACGTCCTGACTTTC	CASSHKQAGGSGANVLTF
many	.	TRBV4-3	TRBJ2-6	TGCGCCAGCAGCCAAGATAGTTCAGGGCGGTTCGGGGCCAACGTCCTGACTTTC	CASSQDSSGRFGANVLTF
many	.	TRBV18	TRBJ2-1	TGTGCCAGCTCACCACACGTAGACAATGAGCAGTTCTTC	CASSPHVDNEQFF
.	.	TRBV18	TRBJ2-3	TGTGCCAGCTCACCTTTCCGGGACCAAGGTTCAGATACGCAGTATTTT	CASSPFRDQGSDTQYF
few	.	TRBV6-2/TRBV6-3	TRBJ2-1	TGTGCCAGCAGGTTAGGGGGCGGGATCAGTGAGCAGTTCTTC	CASRLGGGISEQFF
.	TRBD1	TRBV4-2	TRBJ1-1	TGTGCCAGCAGCTCAATCAATCGGCAGGGGGGCACTGAAGCTTTCTTT	CASSSINRQGGTEAFF
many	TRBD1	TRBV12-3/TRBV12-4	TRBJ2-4	TGTGCCAGCGGGACAGGGTGGTTGGCCAAAAACATTCAGTACTTC	CASGTGWLAKNIQYF
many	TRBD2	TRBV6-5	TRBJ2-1	TGTGCCAGCAGTGCCGGACTAGCGGGAATGTATGAGCAGTTCTTC	CASSAGLAGMYEQFF
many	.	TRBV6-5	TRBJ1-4	TGTGCCAGCAGTTACTCGATTCCCCAAAATGAAAAACTGTTTTTT	CASSYSIPQNEKLFF
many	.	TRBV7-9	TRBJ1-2	TGTGCCAGCAGTTCTCAGGGGAACTATGGCTACACCTTC	CASSSQGNYGYTF
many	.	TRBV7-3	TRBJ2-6	TGTGCCAGCAGCGCTGGAAGGGGGGACGGGGCCAACGTCCTGACTTTC	CASSAGRGDGANVLTF
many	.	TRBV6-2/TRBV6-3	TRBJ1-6	TGTGCCAGCAGTTACTCGAGATCGGAGATGAATTCACCCCTCCACTTT	CASSYSRSEMNSPLHF
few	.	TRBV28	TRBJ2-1	TGTGCCAGCAGTTTACCCCTCGAGTTGAGGAGCTCCTACAATGAGCAGTTCTTC	CASSLPLELRSSYNEQFF
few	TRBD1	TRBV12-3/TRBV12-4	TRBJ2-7	TGTGCCAGCAGTCGAGCGGGACAGGGGTACGAGCAGTACTTC	CASSRAGQGYEQYF
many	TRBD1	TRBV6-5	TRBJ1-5	TGTGCCAGCAGAGCGGGACAGCTGATCAATCAGCCCCAGCATTTT	CASRAGQLINQPQHF
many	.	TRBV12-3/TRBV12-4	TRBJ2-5	TGTGCCAGCAGTTCCCAGTTGGAGACCCAGTACTTC	CASSSQLETQYF
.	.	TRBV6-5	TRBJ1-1	TGTGCCAGCAGTTATCAGGGGCTGAACACTGAAGCTTTCTTT	CASSYQGLNTEAFF
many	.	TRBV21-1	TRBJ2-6	TGTGCCAGCAGCAAAACAGGGTCAGTCTCTGGGGCCAACGTCCTGACTTTC	CASSKTGSVSGANVLTF
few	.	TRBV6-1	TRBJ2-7	TGTGCCAGCAGTGAAGTTTGGAACAACGAGCAGTACTTC	CASSEVWNNEQYF
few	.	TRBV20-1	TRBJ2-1	TGCAGTGCTAGGGTAGGACGGTGGAATGAGCAGTTCTTC	CSARVGRWNEQFF
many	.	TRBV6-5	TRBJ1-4	TGTGCCAGCAGTTACTCGATTGCCAGGAATGAAAAACTGTTTTTT	CASSYSIARNEKLFF
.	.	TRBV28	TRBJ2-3	TGTGCCAGCAGTTCTGTAAGGGGCCGGGATACGCAGTATTTT	CASSSVRGRDTQYF
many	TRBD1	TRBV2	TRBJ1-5	TGTGCCAGCTCACTGACAGGGAGAGATCAGCCCCAGCATTTT	CASSLTGRDQPQHF
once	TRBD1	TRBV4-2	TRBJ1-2	TGTGCCAGCAGCCAACTAAAACAGGGGGCGTATGCCTATGGCTACACCTTC	CASSQLKQGAYAYGYTF
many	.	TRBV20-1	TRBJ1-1	TGCAGTGCTAGACGGGGGAGTTCGACAACTGAAGCTTTCTTT	CSARRGSSTTEAFF
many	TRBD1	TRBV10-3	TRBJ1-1	TGTGCCATCACCGGGACAGGGGAGAACACTGAAGCTTTCTTT	CAITGTGENTEAFF
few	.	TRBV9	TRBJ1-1	TGTGCCAGCAGCGTAGAAACGAACACTGAAGCTTTCTTT	CASSVETNTEAFF
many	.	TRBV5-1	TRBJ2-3	TGCGCCAGCAGCTTAAGGGGGGGCCAAATAAGAGATACGCAGTATTTT	CASSLRGGQIRDTQYF
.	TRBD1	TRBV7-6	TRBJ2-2	TGTGCCAGCACCCCCGGACAGGGGGAGGCCGGGGAGCTGTTTTTT	CASTPGQGEAGELFF
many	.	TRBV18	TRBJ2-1	TGTGCCAGCTCCCGTTCCGGACGGTACAATGAGCAGTTCTTC	CASSRSGRYNEQFF
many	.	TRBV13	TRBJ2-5	TGTGCCAGCAGCTTAGTAGGGGTGTTCGAGACCCAGTACTTC	CASSLVGVFETQYF
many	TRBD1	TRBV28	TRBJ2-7	TGTGCCAGCACCCCCCCCGGACAGGGGGCCAACTGGCAGCGTGGCGAGCAGTACTTC	CASTPPGQGANWQRGEQYF
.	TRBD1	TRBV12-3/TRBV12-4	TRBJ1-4	TGTGCCAGCAGTCGGGACAGGGGTCAAGATGAAAAACTGTTTTTT	CASSRDRGQDEKLFF
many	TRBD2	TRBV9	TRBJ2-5	TGTGCCAGCAGCGTAGAGGCGGGGGGGCGTGAGACCCAGTACTTC	CASSVEAGGRETQYF
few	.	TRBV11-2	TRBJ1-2	TGTGCCAGCAGCGGGACGGACTATGGCTACACCTTC	CASSGTDYGYTF
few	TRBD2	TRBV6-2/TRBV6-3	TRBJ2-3	TGTGCCAGCAGAAACACCCTTCTAGCGGGAGGGCACACAGATACGCAGTATTTT	CASRNTLLAGGHTDTQYF
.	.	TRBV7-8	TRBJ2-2	TGTGCCAGCAGCTTAGTAGGAGGATTCGGGGAGCTGTTTTTT	CASSLVGGFGELFF
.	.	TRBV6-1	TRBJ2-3	TGTGCCAGCAGTGAAGGAGGTCCGTATTTT	CASSEGGPYF
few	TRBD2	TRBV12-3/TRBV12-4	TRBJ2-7	TGTGCCAGCAGCCCCCTAGCGGGCCTATCCTACGAGCAGTACTTC	CASSPLAGLSYEQYF
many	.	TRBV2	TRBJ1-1	TGTGCCAGCTCGATGGGAGTTAACACTGAAGCTTTCTTT	CASSMGVNTEAFF
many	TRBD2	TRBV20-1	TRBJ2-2	TGCAGTGCTAGTCCGCCTGGCGGGGGACCGAACACCGGGGAGCTGTTTTTT	CSASPPGGGPNTGELFF
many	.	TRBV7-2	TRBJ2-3	TGTGCCAGCAGCTTACTCGGGACTGCAGATACGCAGTATTTT	CASSLLGTADTQYF
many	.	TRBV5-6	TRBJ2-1	TGTGCCAGCAGCTTGGGGGAGTACTACAATGAGCAGTTCTTC	CASSLGEYYNEQFF
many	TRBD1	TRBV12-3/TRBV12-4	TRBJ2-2	TGTGCCAGCAGTCGCCGGGACAGTCACACCGGGGAGCTGTTTTTT	CASSRRDSHTGELFF
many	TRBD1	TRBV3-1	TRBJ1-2	TGTGCCAGCAGCCCACGACAGGGAGAGCCACCTGGCTACACCTTC	CASSPRQGEPPGYTF
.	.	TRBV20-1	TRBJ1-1	TGCAGTGCTAGAGCTGGACAGCGGCCGAACACTGAAGCTTTCTTT	CSARAGQRPNTEAFF